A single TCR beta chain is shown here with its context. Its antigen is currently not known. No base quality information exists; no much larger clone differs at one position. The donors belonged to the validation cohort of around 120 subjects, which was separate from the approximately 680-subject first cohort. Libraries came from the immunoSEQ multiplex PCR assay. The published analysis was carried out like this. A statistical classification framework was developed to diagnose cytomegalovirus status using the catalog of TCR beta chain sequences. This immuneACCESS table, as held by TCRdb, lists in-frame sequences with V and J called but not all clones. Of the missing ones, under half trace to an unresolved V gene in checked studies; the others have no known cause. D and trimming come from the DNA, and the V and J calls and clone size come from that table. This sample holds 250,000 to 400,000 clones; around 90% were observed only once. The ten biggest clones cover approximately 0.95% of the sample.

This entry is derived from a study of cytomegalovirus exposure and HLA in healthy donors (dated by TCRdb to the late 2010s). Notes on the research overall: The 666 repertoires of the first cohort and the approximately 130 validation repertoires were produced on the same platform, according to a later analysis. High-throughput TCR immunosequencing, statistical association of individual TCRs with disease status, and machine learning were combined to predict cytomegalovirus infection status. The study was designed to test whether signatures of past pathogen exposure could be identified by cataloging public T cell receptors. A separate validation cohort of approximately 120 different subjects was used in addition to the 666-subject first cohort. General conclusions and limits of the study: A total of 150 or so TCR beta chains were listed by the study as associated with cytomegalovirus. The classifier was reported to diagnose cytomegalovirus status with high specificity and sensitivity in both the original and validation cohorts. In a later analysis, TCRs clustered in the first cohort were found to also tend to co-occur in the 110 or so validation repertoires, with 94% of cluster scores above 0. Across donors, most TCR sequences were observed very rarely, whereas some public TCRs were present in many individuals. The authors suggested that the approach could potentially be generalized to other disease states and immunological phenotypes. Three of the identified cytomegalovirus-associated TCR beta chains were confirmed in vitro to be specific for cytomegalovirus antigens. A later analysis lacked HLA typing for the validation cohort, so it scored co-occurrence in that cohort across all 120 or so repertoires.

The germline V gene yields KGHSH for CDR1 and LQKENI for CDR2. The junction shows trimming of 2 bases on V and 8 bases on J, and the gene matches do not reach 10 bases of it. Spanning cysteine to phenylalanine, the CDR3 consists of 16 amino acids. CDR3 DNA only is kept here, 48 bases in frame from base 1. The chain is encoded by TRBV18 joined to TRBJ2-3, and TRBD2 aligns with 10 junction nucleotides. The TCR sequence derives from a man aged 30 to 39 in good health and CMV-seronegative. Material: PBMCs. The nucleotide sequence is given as TGTGCCAGCTCACCAAAACTAGCGGGGCCCCCGGGTACGCAGTATTTT. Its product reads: CASSPKLAGPPGTQYF.